These T cell receptor beta chains were read from a single sample in a study of T cells expressing NK-cell markers. TCRdb re-called the 5' RACE reads; every CDR3 protein appears as one record, without DNA. The sample features 200,000 to 300,000 distinct CDR3 sequences, with around 0.4% in its top ten. The sequenced sample was blood T cells: a sorted CD56 or NKG2C T cell subset, CD4+ or CD8+ T cells, or bulk PBMC T cells (not recorded which). These TCRs come from a man aged 18 to 30 in good health. Each CDR3 is given with its conserved first and last residue.

>16|TRBJ2-3|TRBV2
CASSNLRVPSTDTQYF
>11|TRBJ2-2|TRBV5-6
CASSRDGELFF
>14|TRBJ2-5|TRBV15
CATSRVGGDKTQYF
>15|TRBJ2-7|TRBV6-1
CASTQTGTGGYEQYF
>13|TRBJ1-2|TRBV30
CAWTQGTNYGYTF
>11|TRBJ2-1|TRBV5-1
CASRKLNEQFF
>15|TRBJ1-1|TRBV23-1
CASSQKNLGETEAFF
>15|TRBJ1-1|TRBV12-3/TRBV12-4
CASSLVRQPNTEAFF
>14|TRBJ1-1|TRBV6-4
CASRRENLNTEAFF
>15|TRBJ1-3|TRBV12-3/TRBV12-4
CATQLGSDLRNTIYF
>15|TRBJ1-5|TRBV12-3/TRBV12-4
CASSPGTTSNQPQHF
>12|TRBJ2-7|TRBV7-9
CASSLLRARQYF
>16|TRBJ2-1|TRBV10-3
CAIRGGVAAGNNEQFF
>14|TRBJ2-3|TRBV12-3/TRBV12-4
CASSWNSNTDTQYF
>14|TRBJ1-1|TRBV20-1
CSARGGHSWTEAFF
>13|TRBJ2-3|TRBV5-1
CASSATTTDTQYF
>15|TRBJ2-1|TRBV12-3/TRBV12-4
CASSLTARSYNEQFF
>19|TRBJ2-1|TRBV3-1
CASSQDPSLADSPHNEQFF
>19|TRBJ2-5|TRBV4-3
CASSLRTEREAFSEETQYF
>14|TRBJ2-7|TRBV29-1
CSVEGGQPLTRQYF
>14|TRBJ1-2|TRBV12-3/TRBV12-4
CASTLGLSNYGYTF
>14|TRBJ1-1|TRBV29-1
CSVERQLQPTEAFF
>14|TRBJ1-1|TRBV6-1
CASSATVREPKAFF
>13|TRBJ2-2|TRBV20-1
CSAREVSTGELFF
>16|TRBJ2-4|TRBV4-1
CASSQGVGLAKNIQYF
>13|TRBJ2-7|TRBV20-1
CSARGDTDYEQYF
>16|TRBJ1-6|TRBV25-1
CASSEWSNSYNSPLHF
>13|TRBJ1-2|TRBV19
CASRKDSNYGYTF
>15|TRBJ2-3|TRBV6-1
CASSERGLAGDTQYF
>14|TRBJ2-1|TRBV12-3/TRBV12-4
CASSSPGGWGGKFF
>14|TRBJ2-5|TRBV29-1
CSVEQGIGSETQYF
>13|TRBJ2-7|TRBV12-3/TRBV12-4
CASSTGLAGEVYF
>14|TRBJ2-2|TRBV7-3
CASSLAGAAGELFF
>13|TRBJ2-1|TRBV7-6
CASSPNSPGEQFF
>13|TRBJ2-2|TRBV29-1
CSVASGRTGELFF
>13|TRBJ2-5|TRBV6-2/TRBV6-3
CASTEAGRETQYF
>18|TRBJ2-3|TRBV5-1
CASSSGLAVADGADTQYF
>15|TRBJ1-6|TRBV20-1
CSARLDSSFNSPLHF
>14|TRBJ2-7|TRBV12-3/TRBV12-4
CASSRTFGHYEQYF
>15|TRBJ1-2|TRBV10-3
CAIRNQGAENYGYTF
>14|TRBJ2-1|TRBV27
CASTRDLGGGEQFF
>16|TRBJ2-2|TRBV20-1
CSARVGQGAYTGELFF
>15|TRBJ2-7|TRBV10-3
CAISGTSSPSYEQYF
>16|TRBJ2-2|TRBV14
CASSQVAGELTGELFF
>16|TRBJ1-2|TRBV27
CASSSKPMGQGYGYTF
>13|TRBJ2-1|TRBV29-1
CSGTASSYNEQFF
>16|TRBJ2-1|TRBV4-1
CASSHLGLATVNEQFF
>13|TRBJ2-3|TRBV7-2
CASSPQGRDTQYF
>14|TRBJ2-7|TRBV10-2
CASEPRSGSYEQYF
>15|TRBJ2-1|TRBV5-1
CASSFRQPGGDEQFF
>14|TRBJ2-3|TRBV29-1
CSVVLSASTDTQYF